The T cell receptor (beta chain) under discussion was sequenced for a study of regulatory T cells in long-lasting Graves disease. Time point here: persistent/refractory GD, antithyroid drugs over 5 years with positive TRAb. Generation of the TCR library employed RNA extracted from PBMCs. In Xi'an, China, an endocrinology department was the source of patients. Study outcomes and limitations: TRBV28, TRBJ1-2 and TRBJ2-5 were favored in persistent disease.

Germline V gives CDR1 DFQATT, CDR2 SNEGSKA (reference sequence). V was cut by 5 bases and J by 1 base, with 18 bases left in between. The CDR3 runs 15 residues. In the case of this clonotype: Its matching antigen is unknown.

Both iRepertoire HTBI primers and Arm-PCR of CDR3 regions were used to build the TCR beta libraries. TCRdb analysed the multiplex PCR reads with MiXCR anew, one entry per CDR3 protein. Among approximately 400,000 distinct CDR3 sequences listed, less than 25% were seen once. This receptor was taken from a female donor with Graves disease. The chain couples TRBV20-1 to TRBJ2-7; the D gene could be TRBD1 or TRBD2 (5 bases each). Sequenced here: peripheral blood mononuclear cells (PBMCs), sampled when the disease was refractory, from a patient treated with antithyroid drugs. The CDR3 sequence: CSAGKGQGRSYEQYF. The CDR3 nucleotides are TGCAGTGCTGGGAAGGGGCAGGGACGATCCTACGAGCAGTACTTC.